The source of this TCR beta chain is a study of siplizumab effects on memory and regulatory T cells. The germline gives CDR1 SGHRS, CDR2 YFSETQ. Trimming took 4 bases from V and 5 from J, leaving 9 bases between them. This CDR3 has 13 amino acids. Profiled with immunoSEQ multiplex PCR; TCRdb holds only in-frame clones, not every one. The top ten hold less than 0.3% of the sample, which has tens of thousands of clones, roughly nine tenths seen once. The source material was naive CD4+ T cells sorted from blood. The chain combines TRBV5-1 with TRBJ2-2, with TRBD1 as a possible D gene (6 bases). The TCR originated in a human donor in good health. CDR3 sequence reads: CASSKGVTGELFF. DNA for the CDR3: TGCGCCAGCAGCAAGGGGGTTACCGGGGAGCTGTTTTTT.